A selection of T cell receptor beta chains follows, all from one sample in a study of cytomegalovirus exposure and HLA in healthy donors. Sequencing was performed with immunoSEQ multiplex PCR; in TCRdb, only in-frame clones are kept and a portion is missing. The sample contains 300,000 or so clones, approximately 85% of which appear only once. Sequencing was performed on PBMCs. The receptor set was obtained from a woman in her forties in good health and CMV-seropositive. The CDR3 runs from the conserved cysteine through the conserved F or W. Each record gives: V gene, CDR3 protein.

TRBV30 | CAWSVGVGNQPQHF
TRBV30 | CAWSVTGSITEAFF
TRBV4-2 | CASSRTDEQFF
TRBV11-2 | CASSYPPGGYTDTQYF
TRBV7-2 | CAIRDEGSNEQYF
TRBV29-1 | CSVDRGLFGYTF
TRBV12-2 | CASRLGLVYEQYF
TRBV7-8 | CASSSEARSSYEQYF
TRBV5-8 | CATLLDAGRRFHEQFF
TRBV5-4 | CASSLGLARREETQYF
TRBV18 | CASSPPSVSDTQYF
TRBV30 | CAWSGTSGSTEQYF
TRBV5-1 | CASSLMGQGANEQYF
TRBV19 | CASMTGLNQPQHF
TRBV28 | CASSYSSGRATGELFF
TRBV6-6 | CASTDRGVAKTGELFF
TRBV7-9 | CASSPQTGVNEQFF
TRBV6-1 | CASSEVVPSGEKLFF
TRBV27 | CASSLAAGLPQHF
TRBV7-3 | CASIFWGTGHSSYEQYF
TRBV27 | CASSLSTSTNYEQYF
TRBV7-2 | CASSLPGERADTQYF
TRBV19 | CASNRQGSGGYTF
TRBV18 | CASNQGFAYEQYF
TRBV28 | CASSEHSGTSNEQYF
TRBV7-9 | CASSLVGTGGDGYTF
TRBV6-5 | CASSPPGQGGYGYTF
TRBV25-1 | CATGGGEDNEQFF
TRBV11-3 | CASSSGLADSTDTQYF